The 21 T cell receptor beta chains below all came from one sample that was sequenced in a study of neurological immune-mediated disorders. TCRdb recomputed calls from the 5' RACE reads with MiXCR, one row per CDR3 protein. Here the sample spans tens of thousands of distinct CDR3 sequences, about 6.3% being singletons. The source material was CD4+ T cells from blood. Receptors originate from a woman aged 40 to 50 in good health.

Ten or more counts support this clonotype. The DNA for the CDR3 is TGCAGTGCTACCGGGGGGACTAGCGGATCCTACGAGCAGTACTTC. Translated: CSATGGTSGSYEQYF. This sequence joins TRBV20-1 and TRBJ2-7; 11 positions agree with TRBD2. Germline V gene lookup returns CDR1 DFQATT and CDR2 SNEGSKA (reference sequence). The V and J ends lost 4 bases and 1 base, in that order; junction bases with no gene match: 6. This CDR3 spans 15 amino acids.

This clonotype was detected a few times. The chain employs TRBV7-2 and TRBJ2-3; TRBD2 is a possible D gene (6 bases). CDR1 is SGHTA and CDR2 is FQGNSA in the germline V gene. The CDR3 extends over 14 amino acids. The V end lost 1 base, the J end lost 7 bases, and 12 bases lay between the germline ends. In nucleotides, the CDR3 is TGTGCCAGCAGCTTAGGACTAGACCTTAATACGCAGTATTTT. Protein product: CASSLGLDLNTQYF. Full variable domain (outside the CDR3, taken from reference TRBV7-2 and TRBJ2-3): GAGVSQSPSNKVTEKGKDVELRCDPISGHTALYWYRQSLGQGLEFLIYFQGNSAPDKSGLPSDRFSAERTGGSVSTLTIQRTQQEDSAVYLCASSLGLDLNTQYFGPGTRLTVL.

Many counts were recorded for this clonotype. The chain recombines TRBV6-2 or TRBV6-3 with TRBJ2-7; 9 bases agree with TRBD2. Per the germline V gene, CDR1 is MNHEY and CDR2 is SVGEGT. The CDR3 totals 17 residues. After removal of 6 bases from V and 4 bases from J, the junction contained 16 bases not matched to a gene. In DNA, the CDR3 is TGTGCCAGCAGGGACGGAACACCGGGACTAGCTGGTTACGAGCAGTACTTC. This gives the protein CASRDGTPGLAGYEQYF.

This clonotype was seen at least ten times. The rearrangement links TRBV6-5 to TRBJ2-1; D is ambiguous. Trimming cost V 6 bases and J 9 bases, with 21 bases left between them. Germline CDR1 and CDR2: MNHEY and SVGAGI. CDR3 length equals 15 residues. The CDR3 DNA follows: TGTGCCAGCAGCTTAAGGTACATTCCGTCGAGTGAGCAGTTCTTC. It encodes CASSLRYIPSSEQFF.

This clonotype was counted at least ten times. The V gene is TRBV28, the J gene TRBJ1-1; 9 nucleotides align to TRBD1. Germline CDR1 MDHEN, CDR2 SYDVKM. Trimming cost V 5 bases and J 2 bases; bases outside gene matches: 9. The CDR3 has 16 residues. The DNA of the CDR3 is TGTGCCAGCAGTAGCGGACAGGGGACGATTAACACTGAAGCTTTCTTT. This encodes CASSSGQGTINTEAFF.

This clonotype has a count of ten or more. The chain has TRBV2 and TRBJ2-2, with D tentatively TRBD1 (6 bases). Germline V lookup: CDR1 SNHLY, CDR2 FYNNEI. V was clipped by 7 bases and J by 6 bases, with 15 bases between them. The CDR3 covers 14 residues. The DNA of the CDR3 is TGTGCCAGCATGTCACAGGGTGCCTCCGGGGAGCTGTTTTTT. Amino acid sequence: CASMSQGASGELFF.

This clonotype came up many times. CDR3 bases: TGCGCCAGCAGCCAACTGTTGAACACTGAAGCTTTCTTT. It encodes CASSQLLNTEAFF. The V call is TRBV5-1, the J call TRBJ1-1; D ambiguous. CDR1 and CDR2 from the germline V gene are SGHRS and YFSETQ. Trimming left V 4 bases short and J 0 bases short, with 7 bases between. This CDR3 has 13 residues.

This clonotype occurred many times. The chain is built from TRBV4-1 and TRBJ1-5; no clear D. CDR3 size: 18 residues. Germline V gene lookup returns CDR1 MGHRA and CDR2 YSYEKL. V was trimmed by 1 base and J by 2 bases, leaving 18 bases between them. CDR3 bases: TGCGCCAGCAGCCAAGTGGGAAGACGATCCGGCGGCAATCAGCCCCAGCATTTT. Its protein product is CASSQVGRRSGGNQPQHF.

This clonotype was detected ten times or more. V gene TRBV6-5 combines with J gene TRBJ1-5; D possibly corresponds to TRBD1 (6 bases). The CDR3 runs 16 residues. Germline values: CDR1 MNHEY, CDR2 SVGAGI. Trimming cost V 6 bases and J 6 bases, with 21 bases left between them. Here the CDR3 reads CASSALQGKEVQPQHF. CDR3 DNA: TGTGCCAGCAGCGCCCTACAGGGAAAAGAAGTTCAGCCCCAGCATTTT.

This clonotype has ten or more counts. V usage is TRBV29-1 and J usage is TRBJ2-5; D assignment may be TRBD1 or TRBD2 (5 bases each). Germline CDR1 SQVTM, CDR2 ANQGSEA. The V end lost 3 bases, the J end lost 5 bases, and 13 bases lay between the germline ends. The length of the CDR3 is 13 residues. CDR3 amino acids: CSVEGLEGETQYF. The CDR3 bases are TGCAGCGTTGAGGGCCTCGAGGGGGAGACCCAGTACTTC.

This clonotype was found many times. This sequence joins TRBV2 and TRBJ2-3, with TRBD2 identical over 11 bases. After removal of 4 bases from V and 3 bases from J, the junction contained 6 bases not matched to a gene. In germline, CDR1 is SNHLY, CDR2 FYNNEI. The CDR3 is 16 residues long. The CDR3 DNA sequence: TGTGCCAGCAGTGGACTAGCGGGGACAAGAACAGATACGCAGTATTTT. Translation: CASSGLAGTRTDTQYF.

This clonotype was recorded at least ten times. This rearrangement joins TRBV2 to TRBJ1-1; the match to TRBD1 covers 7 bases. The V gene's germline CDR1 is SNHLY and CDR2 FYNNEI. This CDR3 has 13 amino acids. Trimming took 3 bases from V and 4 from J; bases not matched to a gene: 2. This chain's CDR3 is CASSDRGTTEAFF. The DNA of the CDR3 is TGTGCCAGCAGTGACAGGGGGACCACTGAAGCTTTCTTT. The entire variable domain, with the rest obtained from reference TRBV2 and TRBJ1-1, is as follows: EPEVTQTPSHQVTQMGQEVILRCVPISNHLYFYWYRQILGQKVEFLVSFYNNEISEKSEIFDDQFSVERPDGSNFTLKIRSTKLEDSAMYFCASSDRGTTEAFFGQGTRLTVV.

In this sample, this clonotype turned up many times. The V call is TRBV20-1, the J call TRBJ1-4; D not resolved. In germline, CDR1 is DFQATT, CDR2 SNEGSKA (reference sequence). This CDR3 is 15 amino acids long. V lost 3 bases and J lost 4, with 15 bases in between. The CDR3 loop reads CSASPSVHLNEKLFF. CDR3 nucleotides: TGCAGTGCTAGTCCCTCCGTGCACCTTAATGAAAAACTGTTTTTT.

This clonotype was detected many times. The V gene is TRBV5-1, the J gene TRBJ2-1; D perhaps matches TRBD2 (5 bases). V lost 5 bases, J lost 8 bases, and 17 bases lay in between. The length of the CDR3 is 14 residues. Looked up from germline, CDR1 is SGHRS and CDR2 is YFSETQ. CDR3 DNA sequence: TGCGCCAGCAGTAGAGGGATGCTTTGGGATGAGCAGTTCTTC. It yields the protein CASSRGMLWDEQFF.

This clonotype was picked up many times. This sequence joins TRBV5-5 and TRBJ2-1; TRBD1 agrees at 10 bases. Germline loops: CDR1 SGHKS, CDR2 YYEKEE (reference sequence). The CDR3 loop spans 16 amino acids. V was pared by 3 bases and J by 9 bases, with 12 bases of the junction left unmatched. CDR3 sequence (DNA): TGTGCCAGCAGCTCGCTTATGGGACAGGGGTCCCGTGAGCAGTTCTTC. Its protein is CASSSLMGQGSREQFF.

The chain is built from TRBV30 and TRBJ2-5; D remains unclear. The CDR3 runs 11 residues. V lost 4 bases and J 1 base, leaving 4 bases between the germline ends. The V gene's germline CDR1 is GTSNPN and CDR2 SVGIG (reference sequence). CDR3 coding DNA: TGTGCCTGGAATTTCCAAGAGACCCAGTACTTC. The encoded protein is CAWNFQETQYF.

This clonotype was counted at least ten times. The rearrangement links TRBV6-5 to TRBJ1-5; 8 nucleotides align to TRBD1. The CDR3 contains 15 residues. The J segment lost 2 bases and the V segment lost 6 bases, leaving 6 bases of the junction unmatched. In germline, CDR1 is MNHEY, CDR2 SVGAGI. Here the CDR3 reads CASRETGGGNQPQHF. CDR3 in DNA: TGTGCCAGCAGAGAAACAGGGGGGGGCAATCAGCCCCAGCATTTT.

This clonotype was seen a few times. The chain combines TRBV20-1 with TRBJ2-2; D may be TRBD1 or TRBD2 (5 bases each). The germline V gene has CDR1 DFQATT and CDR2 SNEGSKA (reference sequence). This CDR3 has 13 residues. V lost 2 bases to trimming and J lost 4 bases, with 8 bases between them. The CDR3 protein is CSARRGTTGELFF. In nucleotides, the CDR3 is TGCAGTGCTAGAAGAGGGACCACCGGGGAGCTGTTTTTT.

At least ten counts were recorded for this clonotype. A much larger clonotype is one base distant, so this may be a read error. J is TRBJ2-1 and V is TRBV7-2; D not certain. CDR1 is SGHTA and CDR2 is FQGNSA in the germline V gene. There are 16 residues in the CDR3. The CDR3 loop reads CASSLGSPMSYNERFF. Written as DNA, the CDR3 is TGTGCCAGCAGCTTAGGGTCCCCAATGTCCTACAATGAGCGGTTCTTC.

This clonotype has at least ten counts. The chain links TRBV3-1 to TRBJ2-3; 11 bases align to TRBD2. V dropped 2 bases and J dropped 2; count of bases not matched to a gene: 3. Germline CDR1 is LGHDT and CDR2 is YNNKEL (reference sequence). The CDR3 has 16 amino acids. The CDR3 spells CASSQPGLAVTDTQYF. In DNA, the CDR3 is TGTGCCAGCAGCCAACCGGGACTAGCGGTCACAGATACGCAGTATTTT.

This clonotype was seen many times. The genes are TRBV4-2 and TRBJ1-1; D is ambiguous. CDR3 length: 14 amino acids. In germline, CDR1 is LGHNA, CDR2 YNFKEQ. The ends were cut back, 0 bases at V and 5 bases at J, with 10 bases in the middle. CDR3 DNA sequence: TGTGCCAGCAGCCAAGAACGCCCGGGAACTGAAGCTTTCTTT. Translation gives CASSQERPGTEAFF.